The clone carrying this TCR beta chain has a single count. Its antigen is still unknown. V trimming: 4 bases; J trimming: 4 bases; junction bases outside the gene matches: 10. Germline-derived CDR1 and CDR2 are SGHNT and YYREEE (reference sequence). CDR3 length equals 16 residues. PCR involved 60 Vbeta and 13 Jbeta primers. Method: immunoSEQ multiplex PCR; TCRdb's copy keeps in-frame clones and lacks some. Here the sample spans under 200,000 clones, less than 90% being singletons. This specimen comes from a study of cytomegalovirus exposure and HLA in healthy donors. Study-level results: HLA restriction was apparent for most CMV-associated TCR beta chains in a later analysis. Some TCR beta chains (more than 150 of them) were listed as cytomegalovirus-associated. Among the CMV-associated chains, a few were confirmed in vitro as specific for CMV antigens. Rare TCR sequences predominated, though certain public TCRs were found in many donors.

This TCR was recovered from a woman aged 25-40 years in good health and CMV-seronegative. The chain has TRBV5-4 and TRBJ2-3; 9 nucleotides align to TRBD1. Sequenced input: PBMCs. For the CDR3, the DNA is TGTGCCAGCAGCCTTTCGACAGGGGGAGTAGCAGATACGCAGTATTTT. Translated, it gives CASSLSTGGVADTQYF.